The present entry profiles one TCR beta chain with its context. These data come from a study of cytomegalovirus exposure and HLA in healthy donors. The donors comprised healthy bone marrow donors. The CDR3 length is 16 residues. V was cut by 3 bases and J by 0 bases, with 11 bases left in between. CDR1 and CDR2 from the germline V gene are ENHRY and SYGVKD. This PCR relied on a set of 60 Vbeta primers and 13 Jbeta primers. Measured with immunoSEQ multiplex PCR; TCRdb has only the in-frame clones, and not every one. The sample lists roughly 150,000 clones, over 60% occurring once. The sequenced material came from PBMCs. The rearrangement links TRBV10-3 to TRBJ2-2; D not resolved. This TCR came from a man aged 35-49 years in good health and CMV-seronegative. This CDR3 is CAISERLVSNTGELFF. In nucleotides, the CDR3 is TGTGCCATCAGTGAAAGATTAGTTTCGAACACCGGGGAGCTGTTTTTT.